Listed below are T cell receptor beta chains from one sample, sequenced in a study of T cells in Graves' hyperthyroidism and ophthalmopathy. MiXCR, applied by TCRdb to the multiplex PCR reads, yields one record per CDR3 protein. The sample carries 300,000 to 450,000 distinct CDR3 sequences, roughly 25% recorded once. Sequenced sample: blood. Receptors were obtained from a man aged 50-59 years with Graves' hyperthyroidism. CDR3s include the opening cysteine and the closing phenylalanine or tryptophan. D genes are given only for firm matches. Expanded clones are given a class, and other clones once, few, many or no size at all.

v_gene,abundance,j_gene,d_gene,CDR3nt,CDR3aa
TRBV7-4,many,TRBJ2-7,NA,TGTGCCAGCAGCCTGGTCGTTCGGGTTTGGTACGAGCAGTACTTC,CASSLVVRVWYEQYF
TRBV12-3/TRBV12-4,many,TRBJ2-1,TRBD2,TGTGCCAGCAGTACTAGCGGGGGGTCCTACAATGAGCAGTTCTTC,CASSTSGGSYNEQFF
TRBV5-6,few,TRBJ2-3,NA,TGTGCCAGCAGCCGGACTGGAAATACGCAGTATTTT,CASSRTGNTQYF
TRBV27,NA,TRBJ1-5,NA,TGTGCCAGCAGTTTATCTCCAGGTTATCAGCCCCAGCATTTT,CASSLSPGYQPQHF
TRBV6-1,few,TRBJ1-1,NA,TGTGCCAGCACGGAACAACCGAACACTGAAGCTTTCTTT,CASTEQPNTEAFF
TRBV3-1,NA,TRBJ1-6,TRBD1,TGTGCCAGCAGCCAGACGGGGACAGCGATCGGATATAATTCACCCCTCCACTTT,CASSQTGTAIGYNSPLHF
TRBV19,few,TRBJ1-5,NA,TGTGCCAGTAGTTCCTCAAAGAGTTGGTTCAATCAGCCCCAGCATTTT,CASSSSKSWFNQPQHF
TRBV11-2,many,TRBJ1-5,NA,TGTGCCAGCAGCTTAGAGCGGGACAATCAGCCCCAGCATTTT,CASSLERDNQPQHF
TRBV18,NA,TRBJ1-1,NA,TGTGCCAGCTCACCACCACAGCGGGGGACGGGAGCTTTCTTT,CASSPPQRGTGAFF
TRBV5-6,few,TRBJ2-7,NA,TGTGCCAGCAGCCCCGTGGGAACCTACGAGCAGTACTTC,CASSPVGTYEQYF
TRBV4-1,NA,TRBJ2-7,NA,TGCGCCAGCAGCCAAGTGGAGGGGCCTTACGAGCAGTACTTC,CASSQVEGPYEQYF
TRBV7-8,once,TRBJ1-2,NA,TGTGCCAGCAGCTTAGATATTTCGGCTAGGGAGACAACTAACTATGGCTGCACCTTC,CASSLDISARETTNYGCTF
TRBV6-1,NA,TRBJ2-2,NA,TGTGCCACTAAGTGGGGGGCGTGGGGGACCGGGGAGCTGTTTTTT,CATKWGAWGTGELFF
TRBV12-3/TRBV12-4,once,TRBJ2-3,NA,TGTGCCAGCAGTAGAGGGGACATTACAGATACGCAGTATTTT,CASSRGDITDTQYF
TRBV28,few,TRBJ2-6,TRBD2,TGTGCCAGCTCGGGGGGAGGCCTAACTGGGGCCAACGTCCTGACTTTC,CASSGGGLTGANVLTF
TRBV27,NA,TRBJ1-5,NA,TGTGCCAGCAGTTTTGCCGATACAGGGATGGGCAATCAGCCCCAGCATTTT,CASSFADTGMGNQPQHF
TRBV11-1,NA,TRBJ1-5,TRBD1,TGTGCCAGCAGCAAAGGGGGACAGGCGAATCAGCCCCAGCATTTT,CASSKGGQANQPQHF
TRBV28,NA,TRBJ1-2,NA,TGTGCCAGCGGGGGAAACTATGGCTACACCTTC,CASGGNYGYTF
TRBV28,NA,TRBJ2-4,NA,TGTGCCAGCAGTGCCCCTCAGGGGGGAGCGGTCATTCAGTACTTC,CASSAPQGGAVIQYF
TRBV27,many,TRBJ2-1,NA,TGTGCCAGCAGTCGCGGGACCCATGAGCAGTTCTTC,CASSRGTHEQFF
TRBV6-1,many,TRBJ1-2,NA,TGTGCCAGCAGTTCGGGACTCGGCGACTATGGCTACACCTTC,CASSSGLGDYGYTF
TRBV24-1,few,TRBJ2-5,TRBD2,TGTGCCACCAGTGAGACGGGACTAGCGGGCAGGGAAGAGACCCAGTACTTC,CATSETGLAGREETQYF
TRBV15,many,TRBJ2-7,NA,TGTGCCACCAGCTGGGACCTGGGGGGAGGAGAGCAGTACTTC,CATSWDLGGGEQYF
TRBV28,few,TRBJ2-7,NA,TGTGCCAGCAGATATACAGGCTCCTACGAGCAGTACTTC,CASRYTGSYEQYF
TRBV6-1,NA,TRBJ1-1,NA,TGTGCCAGCAGTGGGGGGCGGATTGAAGCTTTCTTT,CASSGGRIEAFF
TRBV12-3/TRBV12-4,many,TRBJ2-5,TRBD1,TGTGCCAGCACCCAACAGGGGAACCAAGAGACCCAGTACTTC,CASTQQGNQETQYF